This passage covers 24 T cell receptor beta chains from one sample sequenced in a study of cytomegalovirus exposure and HLA in healthy donors. Vbeta (60) and Jbeta (13) primers were used in the PCR. Data came from immunoSEQ multiplex PCR; TCRdb stores just in-frame clones and leaves some out. The data contain 40,000 to 45,000 clones, more than 45% of them seen just once; the ten biggest clones take up around 6%. Sequences were obtained from PBMCs. The source is a man aged 55 to 70 in good health and CMV-seronegative.

The chain combines TRBV28 with TRBJ2-3; D is undetermined. V lost 2 bases and J 3 bases, leaving 3 bases between the germline ends. The CDR3 covers 12 residues. Germline V gene data show CDR1 as MDHEN and CDR2 as SYDVKM. The CDR3 DNA reads TGTGCCAGCAGTTTAGTAACAGATACGCAGTATTTT. Its translation is CASSLVTDTQYF.

V gene TRBV7-6 combines with J gene TRBJ1-5; D call uncertain. V was cut by 5 bases and J by 2 bases, with 13 bases left in between. Germline CDR1 and CDR2: SGHVS and FNYEAQ. The CDR3 sequence is 15 residues long. CDR3 nucleotide sequence: TGTGCCAGCAGCCCCGGTGTCGGTGGCAATCAGCCCCAGCATTTT. It encodes CASSPGVGGNQPQHF.

This clone is classed as medium-sized (0.01 to 0.1%). CDR3 region: CASSGLAGGKAYEQYF. The DNA for the CDR3 is TGTGCCAGCTCTGGACTAGCGGGAGGAAAAGCCTACGAGCAGTACTTC. V gene TRBV18 combines with J gene TRBJ2-7; TRBD2 agrees at 14 bases. Germline-derived CDR1 and CDR2 are KGHSH and LQKENI. V shed 6 bases, J shed 2 bases, and the junction held 6 bases outside the gene matches. The CDR3 is made up of 16 amino acids.

This rearrangement joins TRBV4-1 to TRBJ1-3; D perhaps matches TRBD1 (6 bases). Germline V gene lookup returns CDR1 MGHRA and CDR2 YSYEKL. V lost 0 bases and J lost 4, with 13 bases in between. The CDR3 has 16 residues. The CDR3 DNA reads as TGCGCCAGCAGCCAAGAAGCGGCAGGGGAAGGAAACACCATATATTTT. This gives the protein CASSQEAAGEGNTIYF.

This clone came up a few times. The V and J genes are TRBV2 and TRBJ2-7; the match to TRBD2 covers 13 bases. With V trimmed by 7 bases and J by 2 bases, 5 bases remained unmatched. Germline V gene data show CDR1 as SNHLY and CDR2 as FYNNEI. This CDR3 has 15 amino acids. DNA for the CDR3: TGTGCCAGCAACCCGACTAGCGGGAGGACCTACGAGCAGTACTTC. It is translated as CASNPTSGRTYEQYF.

The chain joins TRBV5-4 to TRBJ1-1; TRBD1 matches at 7 bases. Trimming took 6 bases from V and 5 from J; bases not matched to a gene: 7. The CDR3 is 13 residues long. The germline gives CDR1 SGHNT, CDR2 YYREEE (reference sequence). This CDR3 reads CASNRQGTTEAFF. CDR3 nucleotide sequence: TGTGCCAGCAATCGACAGGGAACAACTGAAGCTTTCTTT.

A few counts support this clone. The chain carries TRBV27 and TRBJ1-5; maybe TRBD1 (5 bases). The CDR3 is 14 amino acids. Trimming took 1 base from V and 6 from J, leaving 10 bases between them. Germline lookup yields CDR1 MNHEY and CDR2 SMNVEV (reference sequence). The CDR3 spells CASSLFQGGQPQHF. Here the CDR3 DNA reads TGTGCCAGCAGTTTATTCCAGGGTGGTCAGCCCCAGCATTTT.

The chain couples TRBV11-2 to TRBJ2-7; no clear D gene. CDR3 length equals 15 residues. V lost 6 bases, J lost 0 bases, and 15 bases lay in between. The germline V gene has CDR1 SGHAT and CDR2 FQNNGV. CDR3 protein: CASRGMKRRSYEQYF. The DNA of the CDR3 is TGTGCCAGCAGGGGTATGAAGCGACGCTCCTACGAGCAGTACTTC.

This clone was observed a handful of times. V usage is TRBV10-2 and J usage is TRBJ1-5; D unresolved. The CDR3 has 13 residues. V gave up 5 bases and J gave up 6 bases, with 11 bases separating them. Germline lookup yields CDR1 WSHSY and CDR2 SAAADI. The CDR3 is CASSSAPGQPQHF. The CDR3 DNA sequence: TGCGCCAGCAGTTCTGCCCCAGGTCAGCCCCAGCATTTT.

The chain employs TRBV21-1 and TRBJ1-6; TRBD1 reflects the table's D call only, with no check against the DNA. TRBV21-1 has pseudogene status. The CDR3 has 15 residues. The chain's CDR3 is CASSKDLPENSPLHF. DNA of the CDR3: TGTGCCAGCAGCAAAGACCTCCCAGAAAATTCACCCCTCCACTTT.

The chain joins TRBV19 to TRBJ1-2; 9 nucleotides agree with TRBD1. Germline V gene lookup returns CDR1 LNHDA and CDR2 SQIVND (reference sequence). With 10 bases clipped from V and 4 bases from J, the junction kept 16 bases outside the gene matches. This CDR3 comprises 16 residues. The CDR3 DNA follows: TGTGCCACCTATAAGTTCTCCGGGACAGGGCCCTATGGCTACACCTTC. Protein: CATYKFSGTGPYGYTF.

The chain combines TRBV28 with TRBJ1-4; 8 bases line up with TRBD1. J was trimmed by 7 bases and V by 6 bases; bases with no gene match: 10. CDR1 is MDHEN, CDR2 SYDVKM, per germline. The CDR3 runs 15 residues. DNA for the CDR3: TGTGCCAGCAGCTCCAGGGGGCAACAGGCTGAAAAACTGTTTTTT. Translation: CASSSRGQQAEKLFF.

V is TRBV14 and J is TRBJ2-7; no clear D gene. There are 15 residues in the CDR3. Trimming stripped 4 bases from V and 3 bases from J, with 16 bases between. Germline values: CDR1 SGHDN, CDR2 FVKESK. CDR3 DNA sequence: TGTGCCAGCAGCCCTAGATCCGGCGGCCTCTACGAGCAGTACTTC. Protein product: CASSPRSGGLYEQYF.

The rearrangement links TRBV14 to TRBJ2-7, with 12 bases fitting TRBD1. Per the germline V gene, CDR1 is SGHDN and CDR2 is FVKESK. The CDR3 totals 17 residues. The trim removed 4 bases at V and 1 base at J, leaving 8 bases unmatched. In DNA form, the CDR3 reads TGTGCCAGCAGCCGGGGGACAGGGGGCTTTAAATCCTACGAGCAGTACTTC. Translating gives CASSRGTGGFKSYEQYF.

This chain connects TRBV27 to TRBJ1-2; 8 bases match TRBD1. The V gene end was trimmed by 4 bases and the J gene end by 4 bases; junction bases not matched to a gene: 8. Germline V gene lookup returns CDR1 MNHEY and CDR2 SMNVEV (reference sequence). The CDR3 consists of 15 residues. This chain's CDR3 is CASSSAGGFAYGYTF. The CDR3 DNA is TGTGCCAGCAGTTCTGCAGGGGGCTTTGCCTATGGCTACACCTTC.

The rearrangement joins TRBV27 to TRBJ2-3; D unresolved. Germline-derived CDR1 and CDR2 are MNHEY and SMNVEV (reference sequence). The CDR3 contains 12 residues. Between the trimmed V and J ends, which lost 3 bases and 4 bases, there was a span of 5 bases. Here the CDR3 reads CASSFMSDTQYF. CDR3 nucleotide sequence: TGTGCCAGCAGTTTTATGTCAGATACGCAGTATTTT.

This clone qualifies as medium-sized. The V and J genes are TRBV4-3 and TRBJ2-7, with 10 bases matching TRBD1. V gave up 1 base and J gave up 7 bases; unmatched junction bases: 13. This CDR3 is built from 17 residues. Germline V gene lookup returns CDR1 LGHNA and CDR2 YSLEER. The CDR3 coding sequence is TGCGCCAGCAGCCAAGCCGCCCGGGGACAGGGGAAGAGGGAGCAGTACTTC. It codes for CASSQAARGQGKREQYF.

The chain has TRBV30 and TRBJ2-7, with D perhaps matching TRBD2 (5 bases). The ends were cut back, 5 bases at V and 7 bases at J, with 18 bases in the middle. Germline lookup yields CDR1 GTSNPN and CDR2 SVGIG (reference sequence). The CDR3 consists of 13 residues. CDR3 nucleotides: TGTGCCTGGCTGAGACGGGTATCGGGAGAGCAGTACTTC. This codes for CAWLRRVSGEQYF.

In this sample, this clone turned up a few times. The chain combines TRBV28 with TRBJ2-7, with 9 bases fitting TRBD2. The junction had 8 bases not matched to a gene; V was cut back by 1 base and J by 4 bases. The germline V gene has CDR1 MDHEN and CDR2 SYDVKM. The CDR3 has 16 residues. CDR3 nucleotide sequence: TGTGCCAGCAGTTTATTAGAGGGCGGGGGGGCTTACGAGCAGTACTTC. Translation gives CASSLLEGGGAYEQYF.

The chain is built from TRBV7-6 and TRBJ2-2, with 8 bases that match TRBD2. The V gene end was trimmed by 5 bases and the J gene end by 6 bases; junction bases not matched to a gene: 8. Germline V gene lookup returns CDR1 SGHVS and CDR2 FNYEAQ. The CDR3 consists of 15 residues. CDR3 in amino acids: CASSPSGSLPGELFF. As DNA, the CDR3 is TGTGCCAGCAGCCCGAGCGGGAGTCTCCCCGGGGAGCTGTTTTTT.

By frequency in the sample, this clone is medium-sized. Other DNA sequences from this sample encode an identical CDR3 as well. The chain is built from TRBV5-4 and TRBJ2-4, with D possibly matching TRBD2 (5 bases). V was shortened by 4 bases and J by 0 bases, with 8 bases between the two germline ends. Germline V lookup: CDR1 SGHNT, CDR2 YYREEE (reference sequence). The CDR3 covers 14 residues. The CDR3 sequence is CASSPREAKNIQYF. Written as DNA, the CDR3 is TGTGCCAGCAGCCCGAGGGAAGCCAAAAACATTCAGTACTTC.

This clone was found a few times. The chain has TRBV6-5 and TRBJ1-5; unclear D gene. The CDR3 length is 14 residues. Trimming pared 2 bases from V and 8 bases from J, leaving 13 bases between. In germline, CDR1 is MNHEY, CDR2 SVGAGI. For the CDR3, the DNA is TGTGCCAGCAGTTACCGAGGGATAGATGAGCCCCAGCATTTT. This translates into CASSYRGIDEPQHF.

As DNA, the CDR3 is TGTGCCAGCAGGAGTACTCCTAGTGAGCAGTTCTTC. It specifies CASRSTPSEQFF. The rearrangement uses TRBV6-6 and TRBJ2-1, with D uncertain. The V end was cut by 6 bases, the J end by 9 bases, with 12 bases between. The CDR3 sequence is 12 residues long. Germline-derived CDR1 and CDR2 are MNHNY and SVGAGI (reference sequence).

The chain combines TRBV19 with TRBJ2-3, with D hard to call. Deletions cut 2 bases from V and 1 base from J, with 7 bases between. The CDR3 totals 14 residues. Looked up from germline, CDR1 is LNHDA and CDR2 is SQIVND (reference sequence). The DNA of the CDR3 is TGTGCCAGTAGTATAATGGCAGGCACAGATACGCAGTATTTT. Amino acid sequence: CASSIMAGTDTQYF.